This T cell receptor beta chain was recorded in a study of PD-L1 blockade in urothelial cancer (dated 2017 in TCRdb). With regard to the full study: All patients started therapy around 2014 and received atezolizumab 1,200 mg intravenously every 3 weeks. Blood samples gave median yields of approximately 130,000 T cells and approximately 80,000 unique TCRs, along with a median clonality of 0.080. Blood samples were analyzed at two time points: 3 weeks after treatment start (second dose) and 6 weeks after treatment start. Roughly 10 patients achieved durable clinical benefit and fewer than 25 did not. The study was an exploratory multi-omic analysis of somatic, immune and clinical correlates of response to PD-L1 blockade with atezolizumab in urothelial cancer. Pretreatment blood TCR-seq was available for fewer than 30 patients, at least one posttreatment blood collection was obtained for 25 or so patients, and tumor TCR-seq was available for 25 or so patients. In the same patients, pretreatment tumors underwent whole exome sequencing and RNA sequencing in addition to TCR sequencing. About 90% of the 29 patients were identified as males with urothelial cancer of bladder origin, and a prior smoking history was reported by 18 of 29 patients. Durable clinical benefit meant progression-free survival longer than 6 months, and TCR features were also tested against progression-free and overall survival. TCR sequencing covered pretreatment tumor samples and matched, serially collected peripheral blood taken before and after atezolizumab treatment. Patients had an ECOG performance status of 0 or 1 and had received between 0 and 3 prior chemotherapy regimens. The investigation overall reported the following: A pretreatment peripheral blood TCR clonality below the median was linked to improved progression-free and overall survival. Greater expansion of tumor-associated TCR clones in peripheral blood 3 weeks after the start of treatment was observed in patients with durable benefit (n of about 20, p = 0.022). Because the sample size was small (n ≈ 27) and many exploratory analyses were performed, the results are intended to be hypothesis-generating.

A total of around 30 patients with locally advanced or metastatic urothelial carcinoma, treated at Memorial Sloan Kettering on a trial protocol, made up the cohort. Peripheral blood mononuclear cells were collected from each patient pretreatment and during treatment, giving between 1 and 8 total time points per patient. The Qiagen DNeasy Blood extraction kit was used to purify genomic DNA from total PBMCs and tumor samples. Collected pretreatment and during treatment, PBMCs were isolated and stored as previously described. Concerning this clone: The antigen it recognizes is unknown. No base qualities exist here, and no much larger clone lies one base off it.

Synthetic TCR analog templates were spiked into each PCR so that absolute template abundance could be estimated from read counts. TCRbeta CDR3 regions were amplified from genomic DNA with bias-controlled V and J gene primers using the immunoSEQ assay. Sequencing of rearranged TCRbeta segments was done at approximately 20X coverage. Regarding the original processing steps: Clustering was used to correct sequencing errors, and CDR3s were annotated against IMGT to assign V, D and J genes. Only productive TCRbeta rearrangements were used in downstream analyses, excluding out-of-frame or stop-codon sequences. To compute clonality, Shannon entropy was normalized by the log of the number of unique productive sequences and then subtracted from one. Clones differing between time points or between blood and tumor were identified using Fisher's exact test with Benjamini-Hochberg correction, with an adjusted p below 0.01 applied as the threshold. Drawn from immuneACCESS, this table holds only the in-frame rearrangements with V and J called that TCRdb kept. Clones are partly lost; checked studies trace under half to an unresolved V gene and leave the rest unexplained. From that table come the V and J calls and clone size; the DNA was used to work out D and trimming. This sample has roughly 29,000 clones in its table, and roughly 80% of those were observed once. In total, the top ten clones hold about 2% of the sample.

The sequencing here drew on PBMCs, taken around atezolizumab (anti-PD-L1) treatment. This receptor was identified in a middle-aged man with urothelial cancer.

DNA sequence: TGTGCCAGCAGTTTTAGCCAGCGGGAGCCCCAGCATTTT. It is translated as CASSFSQREPQHF. The sequence joins TRBV6-5 to TRBJ1-5; no D gene is confidently identified. CDR3 length: 13 amino acids, cysteine to phenylalanine. Only the CDR3 DNA is retained, 39 bases long and in frame from the first base. The V end loses 4 bases and the J end loses 8 bases, and a stretch of 12 bases separates them. Via the germline V gene, CDR1 is MNHEY and CDR2 SVGAGI.